These T cell receptor beta chains were read from a single sample in a study of lymphopenia after photon versus proton radiotherapy. Sequencing used immunoSEQ multiplex PCR; TCRdb keeps in-frame clones, though not all of them. Here the sample spans roughly 67,000 clones, roughly 93% being singletons. The sequencing used peripheral blood, collected from a patient treated with photon-based radiotherapy. The receptors come from a woman between 65 and 79 years old with pancreatic cancer. CDR3s include the opening cysteine and the closing phenylalanine or tryptophan. D genes are given only for firm matches. Expanded clones get a size class; other rows say once, few or many, or leave the size out.

J: TRBJ2-2
V: TRBV19
size: .
D: TRBD2
DNA: TGTGCCAGTAGTATAGTTGGCGGGAGCGGAACCGGGGAGCTGTTTTTT
CDR3: CASSIVGGSGTGELFF

J: TRBJ2-7
V: TRBV6-5
size: .
D: TRBD1
DNA: TGTGCCAGCAGTTACGGGGACAGGGCCTCATCCTACGAGCAGTACTTC
CDR3: CASSYGDRASSYEQYF

J: TRBJ1-1
V: TRBV18
size: .
D: .
DNA: TGTGCCAGCTCACCATACGAAAAGCTGAACACTGAAGCTTTCTTT
CDR3: CASSPYEKLNTEAFF

J: TRBJ1-1
V: TRBV30
size: few
D: TRBD1
DNA: TGTGCCTGGAGGGATAACAGGGGAAACACTGAAGCTTTCTTT
CDR3: CAWRDNRGNTEAFF

J: TRBJ2-7
V: TRBV6-1
size: .
D: .
DNA: TGTGCCAGCAGTGTCGGTCCGGCCTACGAGCAGTACTTC
CDR3: CASSVGPAYEQYF

J: TRBJ2-7
V: TRBV7-2
size: .
D: .
DNA: TGTGCCAGCAGCCCCCCCTGGTCTTCCTACGAGCAGTACTTC
CDR3: CASSPPWSSYEQYF

J: TRBJ1-4
V: TRBV9
size: .
D: .
DNA: TGTGCCAGCAGCGTGGCCCTGGGGGGGGAAAAACTGTTTTTT
CDR3: CASSVALGGEKLFF

J: TRBJ1-1
V: TRBV6-5
size: .
D: .
DNA: TGTGCCAGCAGTCGACCGGGACAAACCTACACTGAAGCTTTCTTT
CDR3: CASSRPGQTYTEAFF

J: TRBJ2-7
V: TRBV27
size: .
D: TRBD1
DNA: TGTGCCAGCAGTCGAGGGGACAGGGGAGTCTACGAGCAGTACTTC
CDR3: CASSRGDRGVYEQYF

J: TRBJ2-7
V: TRBV5-4
size: .
D: .
DNA: TGTGCCAGCAGCCGTCCTCGCGGGGCCTCCTACGAGCAGTACTTC
CDR3: CASSRPRGASYEQYF

J: TRBJ2-2
V: TRBV5-6
size: .
D: .
DNA: TGTGCCAGCAGCTTGGAGGCCGGTTCGCGAGGAGAGCTGTTTTTT
CDR3: CASSLEAGSRGELFF